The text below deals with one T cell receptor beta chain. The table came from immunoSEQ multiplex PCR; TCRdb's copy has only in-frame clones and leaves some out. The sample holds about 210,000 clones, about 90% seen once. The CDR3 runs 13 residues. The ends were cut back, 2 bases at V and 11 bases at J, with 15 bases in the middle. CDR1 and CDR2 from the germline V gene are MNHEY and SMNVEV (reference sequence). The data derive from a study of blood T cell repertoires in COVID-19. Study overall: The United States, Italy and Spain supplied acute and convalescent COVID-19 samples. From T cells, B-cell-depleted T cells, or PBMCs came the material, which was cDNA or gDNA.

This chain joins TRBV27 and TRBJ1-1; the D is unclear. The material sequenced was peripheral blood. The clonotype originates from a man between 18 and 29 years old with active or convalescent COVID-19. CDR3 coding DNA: TGTGCCAGCAGTTTACAGGTCTTTAGTAGGGCTTTCTTT. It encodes CASSLQVFSRAFF.